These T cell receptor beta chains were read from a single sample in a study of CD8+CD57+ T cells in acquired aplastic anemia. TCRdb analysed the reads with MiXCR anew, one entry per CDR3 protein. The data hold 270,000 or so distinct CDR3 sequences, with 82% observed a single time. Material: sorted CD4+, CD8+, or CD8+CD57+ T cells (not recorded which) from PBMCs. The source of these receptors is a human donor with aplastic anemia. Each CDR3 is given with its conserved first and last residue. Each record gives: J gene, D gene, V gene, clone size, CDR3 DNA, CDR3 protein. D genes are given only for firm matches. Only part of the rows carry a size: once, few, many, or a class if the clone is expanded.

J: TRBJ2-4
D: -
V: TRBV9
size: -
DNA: TGTGCCAGCAGCGTAGGGGGGCAGAGCATAGCTACGCACATTCAGTACTTC
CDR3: CASSVGGQSIATHIQYF

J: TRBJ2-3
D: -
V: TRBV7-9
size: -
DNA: TGTGCCAGCAGCGCTGGGGGCGAGAATACGCAGTATTTT
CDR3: CASSAGGENTQYF

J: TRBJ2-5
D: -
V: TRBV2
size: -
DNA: TGTGCCAGCAGATGCGGGGTAACCCAAGAGACGCAGTACTTC
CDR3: CASRCGVTQETQYF

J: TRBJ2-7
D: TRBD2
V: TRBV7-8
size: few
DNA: TGTGCCAGCAGCTTTACGGGAGGGGACGACACGCAGTACTTC
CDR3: CASSFTGGDDTQYF

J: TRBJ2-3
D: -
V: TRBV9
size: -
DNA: TGTGCCAGCAGCGTAGCGGGAGTTCCGGATACGGAGTATTTT
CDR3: CASSVAGVPDTEYF

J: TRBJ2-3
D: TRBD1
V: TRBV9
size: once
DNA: TGTGCCAGCAGCGTAGGGGGACAGCCCAAAGCTACGCATTTT
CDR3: CASSVGGQPKATHF

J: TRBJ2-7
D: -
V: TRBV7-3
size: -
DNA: TGTGCCAGCAGCTCCTTGGCGGCCAAGCCCTACGAGCAGTACTTC
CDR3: CASSSLAAKPYEQYF

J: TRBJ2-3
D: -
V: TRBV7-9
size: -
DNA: TGTGCCAGCAGCTTAACGAACACCGGGGAGCTGTTT
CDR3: CASSLTNTGELF

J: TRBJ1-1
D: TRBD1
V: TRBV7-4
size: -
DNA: TGTGCCAGCAGCCCCGGGACAGGGGATAACACAGATACGTTCTTT
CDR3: CASSPGTGDNTDTFF

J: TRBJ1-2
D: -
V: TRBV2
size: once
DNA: TGTGCCAGCAGTGAAGGGCCTGGAGGTGGCTACACCTTC
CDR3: CASSEGPGGGYTF

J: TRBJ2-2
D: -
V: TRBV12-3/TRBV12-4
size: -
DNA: TGTGCCAGCATTTCAGGGGACACCGGGGAGCTGTTTTTT
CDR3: CASISGDTGELFF

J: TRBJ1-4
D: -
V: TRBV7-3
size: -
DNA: TGTGCCAGCAGCTCTGGCGGAACTTGGAATGAGACACAGTTTTTT
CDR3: CASSSGGTWNETQFF

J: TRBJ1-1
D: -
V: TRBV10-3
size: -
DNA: TGTGCCATCAGTGAGTCTTCAGGACTGAACACTGAAGCTTTCTTT
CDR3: CAISESSGLNTEAFF

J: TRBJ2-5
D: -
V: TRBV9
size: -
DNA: TGTGCCACCAGCGTAGGTTCCAACACACAGTATTATGACTTC
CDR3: CATSVGSNTQYYDF

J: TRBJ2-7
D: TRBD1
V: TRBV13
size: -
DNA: TGTGCCAGCAGCCCGACAGGGGGCTACGAGCAGTACTTC
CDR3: CASSPTGGYEQYF

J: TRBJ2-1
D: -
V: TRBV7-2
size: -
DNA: TGTGCCAGCAGCAGGGGTACAGTCTCCTACGAGCAGTTCTTC
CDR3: CASSRGTVSYEQFF

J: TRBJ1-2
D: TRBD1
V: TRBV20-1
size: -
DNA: TGCAGTGCTAGGGACAGGTTGTATGGCTACACCTTC
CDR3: CSARDRLYGYTF

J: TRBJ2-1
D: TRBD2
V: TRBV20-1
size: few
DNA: TGCAGTGCTAGTGATTCGGGACTAGCTCGTTCCTACAATGAGCAGTTCTTC
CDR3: CSASDSGLARSYNEQFF

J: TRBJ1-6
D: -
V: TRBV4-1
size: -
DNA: TGCGCTAGCAGCCAAGATTTATCCGCGACCGATAATTCACCCCTCCACTTT
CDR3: CASSQDLSATDNSPLHF

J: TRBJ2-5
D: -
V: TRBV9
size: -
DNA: TGTGCCAGCAGCAGAGGGAGCGCGAAAGATACGCAGTACTTC
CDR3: CASSRGSAKDTQYF

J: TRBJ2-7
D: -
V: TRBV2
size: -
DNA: TGTGCCACCAGCGGCCGGGGCAGAACCTACGAGCAGTACTTC
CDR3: CATSGRGRTYEQYF

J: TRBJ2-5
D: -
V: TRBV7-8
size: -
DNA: TGTGCCAGCAGCTTAGAGGGAATTCCCGATACGCAGTATTTC
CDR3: CASSLEGIPDTQYF

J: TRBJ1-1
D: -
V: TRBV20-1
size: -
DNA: TGCAGTGCTAGAACCGCCCTTTTTTCGGGGACTGAAGCTTTCTTT
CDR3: CSARTALFSGTEAFF

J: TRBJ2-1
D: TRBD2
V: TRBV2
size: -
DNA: TGTGCCAGCAGTGAGGGGGGGGGAAACGGGCAGGATGACGAGTTCTTC
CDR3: CASSEGGGNGQDDEFF

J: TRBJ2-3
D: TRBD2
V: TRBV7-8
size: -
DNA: TGTGCCAGCAGCTTGAGTGGAGGTCCCGGGAGGAAGTATTTT
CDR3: CASSLSGGPGRKYF

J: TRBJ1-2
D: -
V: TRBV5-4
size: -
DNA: TGCGCCAGCAGCCATAGCCGTGCAGGTGGCTACACCTTC
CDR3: CASSHSRAGGYTF

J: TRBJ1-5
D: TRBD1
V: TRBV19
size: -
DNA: TGTGCCAGTAGGGACAGGGGATTTAGCAATCAGCCCCAGCATTTT
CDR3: CASRDRGFSNQPQHF

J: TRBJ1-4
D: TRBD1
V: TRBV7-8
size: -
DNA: TGTGCCTGCAGCCCCGGACAGGGAGCGGAAAAACTGTTTTTT
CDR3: CACSPGQGAEKLFF

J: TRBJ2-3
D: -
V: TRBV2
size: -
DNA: TGTGCCTCCTTACCTTGGCAAGGCACAGATACGCAGTATTTT
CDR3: CASLPWQGTDTQYF

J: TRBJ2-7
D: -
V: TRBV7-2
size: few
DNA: TGTGCCAGCAGCTCCATGGGGGCTCACGAGCAGTACTTC
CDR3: CASSSMGAHEQYF

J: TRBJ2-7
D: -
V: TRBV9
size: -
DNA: TGTGCCAGCAGCCAAGGGGGACAAGGGCTGTACGAGCAGTACTTC
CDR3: CASSQGGQGLYEQYF

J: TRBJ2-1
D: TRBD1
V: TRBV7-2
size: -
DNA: TGTGCCAGCAGCTTAGTAGGGGGCGCCGACGATCAGTTCTTC
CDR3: CASSLVGGADDQFF

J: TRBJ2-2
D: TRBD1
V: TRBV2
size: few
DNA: TGTGCCAGCAGTGTTGGGACAGGGGCCGGGGAGCTGTTTTTT
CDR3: CASSVGTGAGELFF

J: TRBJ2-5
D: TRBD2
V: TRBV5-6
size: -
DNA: TGTGCCGGCAGCGGGGGGGCGGAGGCCCAGTACTTC
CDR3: CAGSGGAEAQYF

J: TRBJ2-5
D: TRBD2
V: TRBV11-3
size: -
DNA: TGTGCCAGCAGCTTCGCGGGAGTCGAAGAGACCCAGTACTTC
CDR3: CASSFAGVEETQYF

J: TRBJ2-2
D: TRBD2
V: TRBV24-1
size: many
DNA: TGTGCCACTAGCAGCGGGAGGGCCCCCGGGGAGCTGTTTTTT
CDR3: CATSSGRAPGELFF

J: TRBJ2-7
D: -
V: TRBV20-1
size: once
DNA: TGCAGTGCTGGAGGGCCCTACGAGCAGTACTTC
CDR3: CSAGGPYEQYF

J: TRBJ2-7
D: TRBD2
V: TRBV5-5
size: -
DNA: TGTGCCAGCAGCTTAGTCTCAAGCGGGGCCTACGAGCAGTACTTC
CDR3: CASSLVSSGAYEQYF

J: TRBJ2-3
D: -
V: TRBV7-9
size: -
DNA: TGTGCCAGCAGCTTTCCAAGAAGCCCGGATACGCAGGATTTT
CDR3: CASSFPRSPDTQDF

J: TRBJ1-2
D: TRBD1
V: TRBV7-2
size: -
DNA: TGTGCCAGCAGCGTTCCGGGACAGGGTCCTGGGCTCTATGGCTACACCTTC
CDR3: CASSVPGQGPGLYGYTF

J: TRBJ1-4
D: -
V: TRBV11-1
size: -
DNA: TGTGCCAGCAGCTGCGCAGCCCCAGCGGCAACTAATGAAAAACTGTTTTTT
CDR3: CASSCAAPAATNEKLFF